The source of this TCR beta chain is a study of cytomegalovirus exposure and HLA in healthy donors. Study overall: Prior work identified 95 million to 120 million unique TCR beta sequences in 150 million to 200 million T cells. Findings and limits, study-wide: DRB1 showed the most TCR associations and HLA-C the fewest in a later analysis, as rates varied by HLA locus. Accurate HLA-A and HLA-B prediction from TCR beta sequences was reported for most subjects.

Each donor was nominally healthy when sampled (though unrecorded immune exposures were likely). As concerns this clone: Antigen specificity is unknown.

60 Vbeta and 13 Jbeta primers were used in PCR. Generated by immunoSEQ multiplex PCR, the TCRdb table keeps only in-frame clones and is missing some. Among 95,000 to 150,000 clones, roughly 66% were seen once, and the ten largest hold over 4%. CDR3 length: 14 residues. Germline V gives CDR1 SGHTA, CDR2 FQGTGA. Trimming took off 4 bases at V and 7 bases at J, with 11 bases between the two ends. The chain recombines TRBV7-3 with TRBJ1-6; D ambiguous. Sequenced input: PBMCs. This receptor was taken from a man in his fifties or sixties in good health and CMV-seropositive. The CDR3 is CASSSTAGNSPLHF. The CDR3 DNA follows: TGTGCCAGCAGCTCCACCGCCGGGAATTCACCCCTCCACTTT.